This T cell receptor (beta chain) was sequenced during a study of blood T cell repertoires in COVID-19 (dated by TCRdb to 2019 to 2021). Background on the whole study: Samples from collaborators originated in the United States, Italy and Spain and spanned both the acute and convalescent phases of COVID-19. Subjects who had been exposed to COVID-19, were actively infected with it, or had recovered from it provided the deeply sampled blood TCRbeta repertoires that made up the dataset. The repertoires were released in a freely available public database intended as a resource for research on the immune response to SARS-CoV-2. Where available, HLA class I and class II types were obtained from metadata supplied by the sample provider rather than from assay-based typing. A de-identified subject ID, COVID-19 status, age in years and sex were almost always included in the sample metadata. The samples were drawn from two sources: the first 160 participants of the ongoing ImmuneRACE study, and about 1,300 subjects contributed by 6 global collaborators. The prospective study material was composed of cDNA or gDNA derived from T cells, B-cell-depleted T cells, or PBMCs.

TCRbeta CDR3 regions were amplified from genomic DNA by means of the immunoSEQ Assay, a bias-controlled multiplex PCR. Regarding the original processing steps: Nucleated cell counts per sample were estimated from amplification of reference gene primers within the assay. Sequence reads were collapsed and filtered to measure the absolute abundance of every unique TCRbeta CDR3 rearrangement. For each sample, productive Simpson clonality was calculated as the square root of Simpson's diversity index over productive rearrangements. The clones in this table, taken by TCRdb from immuneACCESS, are in-frame only. Not every clone is retained; where verified, under half of the shortfall comes from an unresolved V gene, and the cause of the rest is unknown. V, J and clone size derive from that table, while D and trimming were established from the DNA sequence. This sample gives 65,000 to 90,000 clones in total; 85% to 90% of them show up just once. The top ten constitute about 10% of the sample.

The collaborating institutions used their own protocols to collect whole blood in K2EDTA tubes. For TCRbeta analysis, collaborators shipped samples as frozen whole blood, isolated PBMCs, or DNA extracted from either of those sample types. Broader findings and caveats from the paper: The amount of clinical and demographic metadata varied by source and participant and was provided uncurated.

V is cut by 1 base and J by 8 bases, and the space between the germline ends is 11 bases. Looking up the germline V gene (reference sequence) yields CDR1 LNHNV and CDR2 YYDKDF. From the cysteine up to the phenylalanine, the CDR3 has a length of 13 residues. Solely the CDR3 DNA is kept, with 39 bases framed from the first base. As for this clone: Its antigen is not yet known. It has no much larger one-base neighbor in the sample; base qualities were not kept.

The clonotype originates from a man of 80 years or more with acute or convalescent COVID-19. Sequenced material: peripheral blood. The chain employs TRBV15 and TRBJ1-2; the D segment could be TRBD1, given 6 matching bases. The DNA sequence follows: TGTGCCACCAGCAGAGGCAGGGGTCAAGGCTACACCTTC. Its protein product is CATSRGRGQGYTF. With the portions outside the CDR3 filled from the reference TRBV15 and TRBJ1-2 genes, the complete variable region becomes DAMVIQNPRYQVTQFGKPVTLSCSQTLNHNVMYWYQQKSSQAPKLLFHYYDKDFNNEADTPDNFQSRRPNTSFCFLDIRSPGLGDTAMYLCATSRGRGQGYTFGSGTRLTVV.